The clone carrying this TCR beta chain occurred once. This sample was taken from a study of blood T cell repertoires in COVID-19. Looking at the study overall: PBMCs, B-cell-depleted T cells, or T cells provided the cDNA or gDNA that made up the material.

The repertoire was sequenced with immunoSEQ multiplex PCR; TCRdb's copy has only in-frame clones and lacks some. This repertoire shows approximately 200,000 clones, 85% found once; its top ten account for 2.9%. The CDR3 has 16 amino acids. Germline CDR1 and CDR2: SGHNT and YENEEA. Trimming removed 5 bases from V and 5 bases from J; junction bases left unmatched: 6. V usage is TRBV11-3 and J usage is TRBJ2-1; 13 bases fit TRBD2. This receptor was obtained from a man aged 50-60 years who had recovered from COVID-19. The sample consisted of peripheral blood. CDR3 region: CASSGIGTSGDNEQFF. Written as DNA, the CDR3 is TGTGCCAGCAGCGGAATAGGGACTAGCGGGGACAATGAGCAGTTCTTC.